The clone carrying this T cell receptor beta chain was found a few times. Its matching antigen is unknown. Time point in this sample: persistent/refractory GD, antithyroid drugs over 5 years with positive TRAb. The TCR library was made from RNA extracted from PBMCs. From each patient, about 8.3 milliliters of peripheral blood was drawn and collected into an EDTA anticoagulant tube. Researchers made TCR beta libraries by using iRepertoire HTBI primers and running Arm-PCR on CDR3 regions. TCRdb processed the multiplex PCR reads anew with MiXCR; each CDR3 protein has one entry. The repertoire includes about 660,000 distinct CDR3 sequences, about 30% of them detected once, and about two fifths sits in the top ten. This record comes from a study of regulatory T cells in long-lasting Graves disease. As for the study in general: The term persistent Graves' disease signified upward of 5 years on antithyroid drugs with positive TSH receptor antibodies. Notes on the study in general: Persistent disease exhibited a predilection for TRBV28, TRBJ1-2 and TRBJ2-5. The work looked only at peripheral blood and did not look at thyroid tissue.

Germline values: CDR1 SGDLS, CDR2 YYNGEE. The CDR3 covers 15 residues. Trimming stripped 3 bases from V and 7 bases from J, with 17 bases between. The sample in question was peripheral blood mononuclear cells (PBMCs), obtained when the disease was refractory, from a patient treated with antithyroid drugs. The chain combines TRBV9 with TRBJ1-5, with D perhaps matching TRBD1 (5 bases). The TCR comes from a female donor with Graves disease. CDR3 in amino acids: CASSGKVGEPQPQHF. The CDR3 nucleotides are TGTGCCAGCAGCGGAAAAGTGGGGGAACCCCAGCCCCAGCATTTT.